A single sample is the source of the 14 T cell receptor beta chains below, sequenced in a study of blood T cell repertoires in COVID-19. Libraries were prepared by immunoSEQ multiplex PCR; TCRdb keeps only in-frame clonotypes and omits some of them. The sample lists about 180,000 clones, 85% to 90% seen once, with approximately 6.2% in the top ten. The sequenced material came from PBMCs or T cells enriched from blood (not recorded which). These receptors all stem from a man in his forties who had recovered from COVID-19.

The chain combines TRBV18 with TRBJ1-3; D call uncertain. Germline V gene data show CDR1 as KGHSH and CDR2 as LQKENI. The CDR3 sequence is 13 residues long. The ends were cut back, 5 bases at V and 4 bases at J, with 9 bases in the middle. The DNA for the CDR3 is TGTGCCAGCTCAACCCAGAGGGGAAACACCATATATTTT. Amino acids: CASSTQRGNTIYF.

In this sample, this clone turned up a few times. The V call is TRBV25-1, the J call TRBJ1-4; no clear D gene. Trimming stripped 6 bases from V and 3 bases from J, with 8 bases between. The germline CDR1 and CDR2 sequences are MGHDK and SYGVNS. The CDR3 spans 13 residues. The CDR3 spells CASRTGANEKLFF. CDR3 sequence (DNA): TGTGCCAGCAGGACCGGAGCTAATGAAAAACTGTTTTTT. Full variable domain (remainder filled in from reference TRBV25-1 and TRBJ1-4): EADIYQTPRYLVIGTGKKITLECSQTMGHDKMYWYQQDPGMELHLIHYSYGVNSTEKGDLSSESTVSRIRTEHFPLTLESARPSHTSQYLCASRTGANEKLFFGSGTQLSVL.

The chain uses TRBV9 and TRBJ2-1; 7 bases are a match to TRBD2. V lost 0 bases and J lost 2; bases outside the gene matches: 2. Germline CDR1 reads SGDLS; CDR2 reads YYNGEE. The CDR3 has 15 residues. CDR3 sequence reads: CASSVGGGAYNEQFF. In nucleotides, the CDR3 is TGTGCCAGCAGCGTAGGCGGGGGAGCCTACAATGAGCAGTTCTTC.

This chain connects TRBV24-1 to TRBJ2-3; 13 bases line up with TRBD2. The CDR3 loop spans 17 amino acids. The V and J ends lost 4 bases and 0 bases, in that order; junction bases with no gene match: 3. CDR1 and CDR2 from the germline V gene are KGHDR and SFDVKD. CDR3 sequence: CATSDMTSGGSTDTQYF. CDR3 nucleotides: TGTGCCACCAGTGACATGACTAGCGGGGGGAGCACAGATACGCAGTATTTT.

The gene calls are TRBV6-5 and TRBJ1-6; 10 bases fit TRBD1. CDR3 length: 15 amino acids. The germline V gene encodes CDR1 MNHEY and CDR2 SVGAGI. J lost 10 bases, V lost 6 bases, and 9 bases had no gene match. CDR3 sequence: CASRSPGTGDSPLHF. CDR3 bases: TGTGCCAGCAGGTCACCCGGGACAGGGGACTCACCCCTCCACTTT.

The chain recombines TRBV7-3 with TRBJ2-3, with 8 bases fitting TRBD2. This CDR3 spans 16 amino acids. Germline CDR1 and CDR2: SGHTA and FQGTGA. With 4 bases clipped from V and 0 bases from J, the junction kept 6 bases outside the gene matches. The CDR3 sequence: CASSSGLALSTDTQYF. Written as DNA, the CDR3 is TGTGCCAGCAGCTCCGGACTAGCTCTAAGCACAGATACGCAGTATTTT.

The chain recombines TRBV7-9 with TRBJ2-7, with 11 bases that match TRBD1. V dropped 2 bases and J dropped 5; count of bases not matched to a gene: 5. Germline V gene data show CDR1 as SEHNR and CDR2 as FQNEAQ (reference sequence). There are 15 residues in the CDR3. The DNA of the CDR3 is TGTGCCAGCAGCTTATTGGGGGACAGGGGGGACGAGCAGTACTTC. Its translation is CASSLLGDRGDEQYF.

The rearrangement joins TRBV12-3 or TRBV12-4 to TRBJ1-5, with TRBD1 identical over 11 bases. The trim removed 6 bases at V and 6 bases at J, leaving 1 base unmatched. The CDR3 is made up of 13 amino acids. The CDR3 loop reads CASRGTGGQPQHF. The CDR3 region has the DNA TGTGCCAGCAGAGGGACAGGGGGTCAGCCCCAGCATTTT.

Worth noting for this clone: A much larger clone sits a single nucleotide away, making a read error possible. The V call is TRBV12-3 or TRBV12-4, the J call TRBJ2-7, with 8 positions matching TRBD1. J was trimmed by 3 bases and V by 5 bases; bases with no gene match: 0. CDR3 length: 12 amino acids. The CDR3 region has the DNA TGTGCCAGCAGTACAGGGGGCTACGAGCAGTACTTC. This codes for CASSTGGYEQYF.

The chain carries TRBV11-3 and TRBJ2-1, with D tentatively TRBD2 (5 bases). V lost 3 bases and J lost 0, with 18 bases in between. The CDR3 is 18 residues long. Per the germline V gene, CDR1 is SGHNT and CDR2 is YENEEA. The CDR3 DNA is TGTGCCAGCAGCTTTTTAGGGAGAGGGCCTTTCTCCTACAATGAGCAGTTCTTC. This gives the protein CASSFLGRGPFSYNEQFF.

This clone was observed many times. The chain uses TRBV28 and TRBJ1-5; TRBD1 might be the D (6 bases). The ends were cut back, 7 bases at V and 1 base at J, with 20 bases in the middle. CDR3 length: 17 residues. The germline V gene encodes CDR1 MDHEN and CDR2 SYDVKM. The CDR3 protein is CASKGGREGRSNQPQHF. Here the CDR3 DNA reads TGTGCCAGCAAGGGGGGTCGGGAGGGGAGAAGCAATCAGCCCCAGCATTTT.

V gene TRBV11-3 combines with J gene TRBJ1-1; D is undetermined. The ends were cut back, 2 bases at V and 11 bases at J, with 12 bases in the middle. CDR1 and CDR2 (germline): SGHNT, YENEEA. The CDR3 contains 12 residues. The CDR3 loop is CASSLTDGKAFF. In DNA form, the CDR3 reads TGTGCCAGCAGCTTAACAGACGGAAAGGCTTTCTTT.

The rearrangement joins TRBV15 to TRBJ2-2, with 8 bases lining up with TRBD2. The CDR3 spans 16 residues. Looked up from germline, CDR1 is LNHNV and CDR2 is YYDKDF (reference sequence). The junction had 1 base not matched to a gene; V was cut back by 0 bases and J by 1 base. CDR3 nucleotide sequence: TGTGCCACCAGCAGAGAGCTAGCGGGGAACACCGGGGAGCTGTTTTTT. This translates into CATSRELAGNTGELFF.

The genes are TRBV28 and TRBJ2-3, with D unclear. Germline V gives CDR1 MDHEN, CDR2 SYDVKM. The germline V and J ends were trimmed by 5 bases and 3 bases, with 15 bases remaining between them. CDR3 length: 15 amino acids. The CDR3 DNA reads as TGTGCCAGCAGTAGAAGGTTTTCCGGGACAGATACGCAGTATTTT. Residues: CASSRRFSGTDTQYF.